One sample yielded the 7 T cell receptor beta chains listed below, sequenced in a study of response to subunit inactivated influenza vaccine. TCRdb called the RT-PCR reads again in MiXCR, with one record for every CDR3 protein. In the table there are 610,000 or so distinct CDR3 sequences, around 13% of which are singletons. The sample was PBMCs from blood, taken 12 days after vaccination. The receptor source for this set is a man aged 45-65 years who received an inactivated influenza vaccine.

This sequence joins TRBV24-1 and TRBJ2-5; no reliable D call. The germline V and J ends were trimmed by 5 bases and 4 bases, with 10 bases remaining between them. The CDR3 spans 13 residues. The germline gives CDR1 KGHDR, CDR2 SFDVKD. CDR3 loop: CATSGDVGETQYF. The CDR3 DNA reads TGTGCCACCAGTGGCGACGTAGGAGAGACCCAGTACTTC.

This clonotype was picked up many times. This rearrangement joins TRBV12-3 or TRBV12-4 to TRBJ1-1; 7 bases match TRBD1. This CDR3 is built from 13 residues. With 6 bases clipped from V and 3 bases from J, the junction kept 4 bases outside the gene matches. The CDR3 nucleotides are TGTGCCAGCAGACCAACAGGGGACACTGAAGCTTTCTTT. Amino acids: CASRPTGDTEAFF.

V is TRBV2 and J is TRBJ2-7; D perhaps matches TRBD2 (6 bases). The V gene's germline CDR1 is SNHLY and CDR2 FYNNEI. V lost 2 bases to trimming and J lost 5 bases, with 19 bases between them. This CDR3 comprises 16 residues. CDR3 sequence (DNA): TGTGCCAGCAGTGAAAGGGCGGGGTCCCGATCCGACGAGCAGTACTTC. It specifies CASSERAGSRSDEQYF.

This clonotype turned up a few times. The rearrangement joins TRBV3-1 to TRBJ2-1; perhaps TRBD1 as D (5 bases). Trimming left V 6 bases short and J 8 bases short, with 11 bases between. This CDR3 comprises 12 residues. The germline V gene has CDR1 LGHDT and CDR2 YNNKEL (reference sequence). The CDR3 sequence: CASSRIRDEQFF. In DNA form, the CDR3 reads TGTGCCAGCAGTCGAATCAGGGATGAGCAGTTCTTC.

This clonotype was recorded many times. The CDR3 protein is CASSWQGAQKKLFF. The CDR3 region has the DNA TGTGCCAGCAGCTGGCAGGGGGCGCAAAAAAAACTGTTTTTT. The chain recombines TRBV12-3 or TRBV12-4 with TRBJ1-4; TRBD1 matches 8 bases. The CDR3 consists of 14 residues. V lost 6 bases and J lost 9; bases outside the gene matches: 9.

This chain connects TRBV9 to TRBJ2-3, with 9 bases identical to TRBD2. J lost 8 bases, V lost 0 bases, and 7 bases had no gene match. Germline V gene lookup returns CDR1 SGDLS and CDR2 YYNGEE. The CDR3 is made up of 15 amino acids. The CDR3 sequence is CASSVDRGGGRTQYF. CDR3 DNA: TGTGCCAGCAGCGTAGATCGCGGGGGGGGGCGTACGCAGTATTTT.

In the case of this clonotype: One end of the junction is discordant with germline, which a read error may explain. The rearrangement uses TRBV18 and TRBJ2-1; TRBD2 matches 7 bases. The CDR3 sequence is 18 residues long. Germline CDR1 is KGHSH and CDR2 is LQKENI. CDR3: CASSPLGRTRLSDNEQFF. DNA for the CDR3: TGTGCCAGCTCACCACTAGGACGGACTAGGCTCTCCGACAATGAGCAGTTCTTC.